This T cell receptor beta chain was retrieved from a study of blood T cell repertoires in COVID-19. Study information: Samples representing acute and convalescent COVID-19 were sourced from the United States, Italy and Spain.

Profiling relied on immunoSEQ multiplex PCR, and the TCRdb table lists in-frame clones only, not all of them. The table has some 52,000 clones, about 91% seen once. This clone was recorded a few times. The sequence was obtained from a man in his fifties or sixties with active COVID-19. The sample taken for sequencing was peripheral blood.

The CDR3: CASSELTNGEQFF. DNA for the CDR3: TGTGCCAGCAGCGAGCTTACGAACGGTGAGCAGTTCTTC. V usage is TRBV7-3 and J usage is TRBJ2-1; D remains unclear. Trimming pared 5 bases from V and 9 bases from J, leaving 14 bases between. CDR1 is SGHTA and CDR2 is FQGTGA in the germline V gene. CDR3 length equals 13 residues.